This section outlines one TCR beta chain sequence together with its context. Its antigen is currently unknown. This sample was taken from a study of shared clonotypes between healthy human individuals. The study, taken as a whole, reports: Only blood was sampled, and tissue TCR repertoires likely differ from blood ones.

Clones were sequenced by immunoSEQ multiplex PCR, and TCRdb holds only the in-frame ones, with some missing. The sample consists of roughly 2.2 million clones, 80% to 95% of them appearing once. The CDR3 has 15 residues. CDR1 and CDR2 from the germline V gene are SQVTM and ANQGSEA. V was pared by 6 bases and J by 1 base, with 8 bases of the junction left unmatched. This clonotype was sampled from a young man in good health. Some clones in this sample may be carry-over from other donors' samples. The sequenced sample was naive CD4+ T cells from PBMCs. Documented subset: CD45RA+ positively selected. This chain joins TRBV29-1 and TRBJ1-5; 8 bases are a match to TRBD1. The chain's CDR3 is CSVLLQGDSNQPQHF. The CDR3, as DNA: TGCAGCGTCCTACTACAGGGGGACAGCAATCAGCCCCAGCATTTT.